This T cell receptor (beta chain) is drawn from a study of blood T cell repertoires in COVID-19 (TCRdb year 2020). Notes on the research overall: The collaborator samples originated in the United States, Italy and Spain and spanned the acute and convalescent phases of COVID-19. The prospective study material was composed of cDNA or gDNA derived from T cells, B-cell-depleted T cells, or PBMCs. Deeply sampled blood TCRbeta repertoires from subjects exposed to, actively infected with, or recovered from COVID-19 were included in the dataset. A freely available public database, intended as a resource for researchers studying the immune response to SARS-CoV-2, is where the repertoires were released. The samples were drawn from two sources: the first 160 participants of the ongoing ImmuneRACE study, and over 950 subjects contributed by 6 global collaborators. The sample metadata nearly always contained a de-identified subject ID, COVID-19 status, age in years and sex. Where available, HLA class I and class II types were obtained from metadata supplied by the sample provider rather than from assay-based typing.

In the prospective study, participants were about 18 to 95 years old, resided in about two dozen geographic areas of the United States, and were enrolled through a virtual design. In the prospective study, participants were assigned to cohorts based on the clinical history participants reported in a screening survey and a study questionnaire. Exposed participants had been in contact with someone with a PCR-confirmed or clinician-diagnosed COVID-19 case within 2 weeks of study entry. In the prospective study, mobile phlebotomists collected whole blood, serum and a nasopharyngeal or oropharyngeal swab from each participant. Additional blood draws and questionnaires over an approximately two-month period could optionally be provided by prospective study participants. Blood samples from the prospective study were shipped frozen or at room temperature prior to DNA extraction. Results and caveats for the whole study, not just this receptor: Clinical and demographic metadata were provided uncurated, with the amount varying by source and participant.

A note on this clone: Its antigen is still unknown. Base quality data are lacking; no much larger clone is found one base away.

The germline V gene encodes CDR1 SGHAT and CDR2 FQNNGV. Cut back by 1 base and 4 bases, the V and J ends lie 10 bases apart. The CDR3 covers 14 residues, taking in both the cysteine and the phenylalanine. Just CDR3 DNA is preserved here, 42 bases in frame from base 1. The immunoSEQ Assay, a bias-controlled multiplex PCR, was used to amplify TCRbeta CDR3 regions from genomic DNA. Regarding the original processing steps: Within the assay, amplification of reference gene primers was used to estimate how many nucleated cells each sample contained. To quantify the absolute abundance of each unique TCRbeta CDR3 rearrangement, sequence reads were collapsed and filtered. For each sample, productive Simpson clonality was calculated as the square root of Simpson's diversity index across productive rearrangements. What TCRdb holds here is the immuneACCESS table cut down to in-frame rearrangements. Part of the clones is not present; checked against another copy, under half of the missing clones reflect an unresolved V gene, and the others are unexplained. D and trimming come from the DNA, and the V and J calls and clone size come from that table. This sample comprises over 250,000 clones, roughly 80% of them detected only once. The ten most abundant clones make up approximately 5% of the sample.

The V gene is TRBV11-2 and the J gene is TRBJ1-2, with the identity of the D gene unclear. Sequencing was performed on PBMCs or T cells enriched from blood (not recorded which). The TCR comes from a man in his forties or fifties who had been exposed to COVID-19. DNA sequence: TGTGCCAGCAGCTTAGGAGGCACCCGCTATGGCTACACCTTC. Its amino acids are CASSLGGTRYGYTF.